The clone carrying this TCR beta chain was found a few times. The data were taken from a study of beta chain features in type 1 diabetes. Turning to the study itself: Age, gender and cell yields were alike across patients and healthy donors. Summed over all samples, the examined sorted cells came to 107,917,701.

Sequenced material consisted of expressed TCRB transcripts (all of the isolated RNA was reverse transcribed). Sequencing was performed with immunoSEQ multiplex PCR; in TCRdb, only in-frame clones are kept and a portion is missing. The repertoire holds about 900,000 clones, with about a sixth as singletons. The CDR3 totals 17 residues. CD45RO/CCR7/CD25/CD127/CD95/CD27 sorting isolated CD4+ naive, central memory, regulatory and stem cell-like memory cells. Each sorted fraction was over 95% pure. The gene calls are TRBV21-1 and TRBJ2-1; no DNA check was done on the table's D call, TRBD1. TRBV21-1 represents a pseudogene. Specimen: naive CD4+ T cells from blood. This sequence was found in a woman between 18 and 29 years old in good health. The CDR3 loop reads CASSPREDRGTYNEQFF. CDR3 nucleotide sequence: TGTGCCAGCAGCCCACGTGAGGACAGGGGAACCTACAATGAGCAGTTCTTC.